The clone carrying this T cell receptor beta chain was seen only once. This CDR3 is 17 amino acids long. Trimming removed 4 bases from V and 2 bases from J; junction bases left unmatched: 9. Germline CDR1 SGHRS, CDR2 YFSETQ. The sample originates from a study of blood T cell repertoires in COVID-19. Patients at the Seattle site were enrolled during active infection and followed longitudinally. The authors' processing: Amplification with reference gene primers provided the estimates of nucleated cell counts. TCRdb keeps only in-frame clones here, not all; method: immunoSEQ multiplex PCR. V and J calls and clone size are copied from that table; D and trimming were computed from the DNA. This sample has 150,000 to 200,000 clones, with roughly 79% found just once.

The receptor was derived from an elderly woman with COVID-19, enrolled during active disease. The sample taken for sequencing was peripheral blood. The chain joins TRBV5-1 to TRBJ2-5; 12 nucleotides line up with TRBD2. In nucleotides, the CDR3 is TGCGCCAGCAGCCCCGGACTAGCGGGGAATCGTCAAGAGACCCAGTACTTC. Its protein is CASSPGLAGNRQETQYF.